One T cell receptor (beta chain) is described in this entry. Measured with immunoSEQ multiplex PCR; TCRdb has only the in-frame clones, and not every one. This table holds about 310,000 clones, roughly 85% found once. This specimen comes from a study of blood T cell repertoires in COVID-19. The CDR3 loop spans 15 amino acids. Trimming cost V 3 bases and J 0 bases; bases outside gene matches: 4. Germline values: CDR1 LNHNV, CDR2 YYDKDF (reference sequence). Individuals drawn from around 25 US areas were roughly 18 to 95 years old. The sequence was obtained from a woman in her thirties who had been exposed to COVID-19. The rearrangement links TRBV15 to TRBJ2-7; 8 bases are shared with TRBD1. Source material: PBMCs or T cells enriched from blood (not recorded which). CDR3 sequence reads: CATSRGQEISYEQYF. As DNA, the CDR3 is TGTGCCACCAGCAGGGGACAGGAAATCTCCTACGAGCAGTACTTC.